This T cell receptor beta chain was obtained from a study of identical twins. Each CDR3 protein is one row after TCRdb ran MiXCR on the 5' RACE reads. Found here are roughly 750,000 distinct CDR3 sequences, less than 25% of them singletons; the top ten hold 4% to 5.5%. This CDR3 spans 13 amino acids. Trimming removed 5 bases at V and 7 bases at J, with 11 bases between. The germline gives CDR1 KGHDR, CDR2 SFDVKD. This same sample was also taken into another study, of T cells expressing NK-cell markers. That report notes: A few of the donors also had these clonotypes leading their CD3+CD56-NKG2C+ fraction.

Sequencing was performed on PBMCs. The source of this sequence is a woman aged 18-29 years in good health. The V gene is TRBV24-1, the J gene TRBJ2-1; D is perhaps TRBD2 (5 bases). The CDR3 DNA reads TGTGCCACCAGTGCTCGGGGTTGGAATGAGCAGTTCTTC. As protein: CATSARGWNEQFF.